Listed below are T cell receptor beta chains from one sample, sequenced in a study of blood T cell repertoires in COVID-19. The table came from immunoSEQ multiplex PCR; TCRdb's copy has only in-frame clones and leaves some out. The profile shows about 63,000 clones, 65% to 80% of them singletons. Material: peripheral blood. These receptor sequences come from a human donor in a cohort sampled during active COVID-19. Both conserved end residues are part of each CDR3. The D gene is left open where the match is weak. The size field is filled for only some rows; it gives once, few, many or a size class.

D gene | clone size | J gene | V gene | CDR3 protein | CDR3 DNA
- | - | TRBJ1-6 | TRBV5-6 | CASSLSGWGRNSPLHF | TGTGCCAGCAGCTTGAGCGGTTGGGGAAGGAATTCACCCCTCCACTTT
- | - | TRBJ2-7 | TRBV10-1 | CASSARSHLGQVRWEQYF | TGCGCCAGCAGTGCTCGATCTCATCTGGGGCAGGTCCGTTGGGAGCAGTACTTC
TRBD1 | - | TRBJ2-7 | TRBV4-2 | CASSQDPDRAWDYEQYF | TGTGCCAGCAGCCAAGACCCCGACAGGGCTTGGGACTACGAGCAGTACTTC
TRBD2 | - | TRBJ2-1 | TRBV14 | CASSRGGSYNEQFF | TGTGCCAGCAGCCGGGGGGGCTCCTACAATGAGCAGTTCTTC
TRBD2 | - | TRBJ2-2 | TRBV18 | CASSRGIPANTGELFF | TGTGCCAGCTCGCGGGGGATTCCTGCGAACACCGGGGAGCTGTTTTTT
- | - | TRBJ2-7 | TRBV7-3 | CASSPAGGYEQYF | TGTGCCAGCAGCCCAGCGGGCGGCTACGAGCAGTACTTC
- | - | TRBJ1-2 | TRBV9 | CASSASGTPNYGYTF | TGTGCCAGCAGCGCCTCCGGGACACCTAACTATGGCTACACCTTC
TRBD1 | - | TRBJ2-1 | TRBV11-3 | CASSSRQGQYNEQFF | TGTGCCAGCAGCTCCAGACAGGGGCAATACAATGAGCAGTTCTTC
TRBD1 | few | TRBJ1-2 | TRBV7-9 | CASSRQGSYGYTF | TGTGCCAGCAGCCGACAGGGGAGCTATGGCTACACCTTC
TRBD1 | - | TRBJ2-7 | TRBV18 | CASSPTGAYEQYF | TGTGCCAGCTCACCGACAGGGGCCTACGAGCAGTACTTC
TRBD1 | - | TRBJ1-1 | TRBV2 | CASRRQGASVDTEAFF | TGTGCCAGCCGACGACAGGGGGCGAGTGTGGACACTGAAGCTTTCTTT
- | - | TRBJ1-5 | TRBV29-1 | CSVELAVGQPQHF | TGCAGCGTTGAACTGGCGGTGGGTCAGCCCCAGCATTTT
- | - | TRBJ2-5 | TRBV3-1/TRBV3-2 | CASSQSHREETQYF | TGTGCCAGCAGCCAAAGTCACAGGGAAGAGACCCAGTACTTC
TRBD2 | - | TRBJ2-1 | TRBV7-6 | CASSSRRRLAGDPYNEQFF | TGTGCCAGCAGCTCAAGAAGGAGACTAGCGGGAGACCCCTACAATGAGCAGTTCTTC
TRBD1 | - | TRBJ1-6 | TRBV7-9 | CASSLGIGGQGLSPLHF | TGTGCCAGCAGCCTCGGGATAGGGGGACAGGGGCTTTCACCCCTCCACTTT
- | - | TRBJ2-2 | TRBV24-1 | CATSDLLISADTGELFF | TGTGCCACCAGTGATTTGCTGATTAGCGCCGACACCGGGGAGCTGTTTTTT
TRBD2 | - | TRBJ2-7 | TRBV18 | CASSHPGTSGTYEQYF | TGTGCCAGCTCACACCCGGGCACTAGCGGCACCTACGAGCAGTACTTC
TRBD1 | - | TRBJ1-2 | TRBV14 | CASSQRTGRANYGYTF | TGTGCCAGCAGCCAAAGGACAGGGAGAGCTAACTATGGCTACACCTTC
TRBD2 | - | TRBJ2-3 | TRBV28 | CASSLAGGLADTQYF | TGTGCCAGCAGTTTAGCGGGAGGGCTAGCAGATACGCAGTATTTT
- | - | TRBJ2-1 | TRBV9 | CASSVGATEYNEQFF | TGTGCCAGCAGCGTTGGGGCAACGGAATACAATGAGCAGTTCTTC
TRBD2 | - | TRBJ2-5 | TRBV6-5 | CASKFSGVVETQYF | TGTGCCAGCAAGTTTAGCGGGGTGGTAGAGACCCAGTACTTC
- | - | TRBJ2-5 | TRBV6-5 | CASSRQETQYF | TGTGCCAGCAGCCGCCAAGAGACCCAGTACTTC
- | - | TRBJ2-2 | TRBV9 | CASSVAGRGELFF | TGTGCCAGCAGCGTAGCCGGGAGAGGGGAGCTGTTTTTT
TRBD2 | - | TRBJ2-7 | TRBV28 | CASSLGLGRRREQYF | TGTGCCAGCAGTCTAGGACTAGGTCGTCGGCGGGAGCAGTACTTC
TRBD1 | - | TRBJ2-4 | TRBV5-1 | CASSLEGQGVKNIQYF | TGCGCCAGCAGCTTGGAGGGACAGGGAGTCAAAAACATTCAGTACTTC
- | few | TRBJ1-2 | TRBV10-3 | CAISPQALPNYGYTF | TGTGCCATCAGTCCCCAGGCCCTCCCTAACTATGGCTACACCTTC
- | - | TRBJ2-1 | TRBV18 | CASSPGAGSYNEQFF | TGTGCCAGCTCACCAGGGGCAGGCTCCTACAATGAGCAGTTCTTC
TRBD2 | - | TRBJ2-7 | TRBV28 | CASSLGGSSYEQYF | TGTGCCAGCAGTTTGGGGGGGAGTTCCTACGAGCAGTACTTC
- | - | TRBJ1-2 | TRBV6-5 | CASSLSRARQGYTF | TGTGCCAGCAGTCTCTCGAGGGCGCGTCAAGGCTACACCTTC
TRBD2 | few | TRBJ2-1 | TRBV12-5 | CASGSPGLAGESEQFF | TGTGCTAGTGGATCCCCGGGACTAGCGGGAGAGAGTGAGCAGTTCTTC
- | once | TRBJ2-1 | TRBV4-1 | CASSPQEGAYNEQFF | TGCGCCAGCAGCCCCCAAGAAGGGGCCTACAATGAGCAGTTCTTC
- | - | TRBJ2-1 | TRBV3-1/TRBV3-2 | CASSQEGAYSYNEQFF | TGTGCCAGCAGCCAAGAGGGAGCGTATTCTTACAATGAGCAGTTCTTC
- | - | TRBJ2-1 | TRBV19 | CASSTKQSYNEQFF | TGTGCCAGTAGTACTAAGCAATCCTACAATGAGCAGTTCTTC
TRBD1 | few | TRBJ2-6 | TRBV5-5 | CASTLPGTASGANVLTF | TGTGCCAGCACCCTTCCCGGGACAGCCTCTGGGGCCAACGTCCTGACTTTC
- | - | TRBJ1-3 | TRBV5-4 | CASSPAPGISGNTIYF | TGTGCCAGCAGCCCGGCCCCCGGGATCTCTGGAAACACCATATATTTT
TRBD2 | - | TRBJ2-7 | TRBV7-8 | CASSDRRLAAYEQYF | TGTGCCAGCAGCGATCGGAGACTAGCGGCCTACGAGCAGTACTTC
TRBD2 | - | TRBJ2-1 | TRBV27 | CASSFGTSGAYYNEQFF | TGTGCCAGCAGTTTCGGGACTAGCGGGGCCTATTACAATGAGCAGTTCTTC
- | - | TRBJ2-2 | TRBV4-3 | CASSQEKSVYTGELFF | TGCGCCAGCAGCCAAGAGAAAAGCGTTTACACCGGGGAGCTGTTTTTT
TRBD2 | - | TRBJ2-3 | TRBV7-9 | CASSRLAGGPVRADTQYF | TGTGCCAGCAGTCGCCTAGCGGGAGGGCCGGTCAGGGCAGATACGCAGTATTTT
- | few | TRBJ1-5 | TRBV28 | CASRLPPNQPQHF | TGTGCCAGCAGACTACCTCCTAATCAGCCCCAGCATTTT
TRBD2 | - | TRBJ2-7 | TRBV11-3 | CASSLRLAGSYEQYF | TGTGCCAGCAGCTTAAGACTAGCGGGTTCCTACGAGCAGTACTTC
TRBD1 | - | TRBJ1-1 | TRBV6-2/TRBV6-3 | CASTPQPGRTGDDGRTEAFF | TGTGCCAGCACCCCACAGCCCGGGAGGACAGGGGACGACGGACGCACTGAAGCTTTCTTT
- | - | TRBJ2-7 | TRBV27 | CASSLNRFFQGSYEQYF | TGTGCCAGCAGTTTAAATCGCTTTTTTCAGGGCTCCTACGAGCAGTACTTC
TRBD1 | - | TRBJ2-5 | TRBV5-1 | CASSPGTGNGETQYF | TGCGCCAGCAGCCCTGGGACAGGGAACGGAGAGACCCAGTACTTC
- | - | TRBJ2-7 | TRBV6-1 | CASSERVGGLNSYEQYF | TGTGCCAGCAGTGAAAGGGTCGGCGGGCTTAACTCCTACGAGCAGTACTTC
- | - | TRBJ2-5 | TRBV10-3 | CAISAGATEKETQYF | TGTGCCATCAGTGCAGGGGCCACTGAAAAAGAGACCCAGTACTTC
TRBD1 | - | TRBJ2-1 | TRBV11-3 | CASSDSKGTGSYNEQFF | TGTGCCAGCAGCGACTCAAAAGGGACAGGGTCCTACAATGAGCAGTTCTTC
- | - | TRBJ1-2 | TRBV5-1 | CASSYSGEGGYTF | TGCGCCAGCAGCTACTCAGGGGAGGGTGGCTACACCTTC
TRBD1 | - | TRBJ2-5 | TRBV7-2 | CASSLQQGAGETQYF | TGTGCCAGCAGCTTACAACAGGGGGCTGGAGAGACCCAGTACTTC
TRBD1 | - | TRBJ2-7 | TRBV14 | CASSQNRRGRDSPYEQYF | TGTGCCAGCAGCCAGAACCGTCGGGGACGGGACAGTCCCTACGAGCAGTACTTC
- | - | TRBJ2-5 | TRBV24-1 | CATSDPTRQPQETQYF | TGTGCCACCAGTGACCCCACCAGACAGCCCCAAGAGACCCAGTACTTC
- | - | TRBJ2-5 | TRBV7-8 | CASSGQTQETQYF | TGTGCCAGCAGTGGACAGACTCAAGAGACCCAGTACTTC
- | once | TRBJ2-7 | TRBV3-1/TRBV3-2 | CASSQGVGSPSGEQYF | TGTGCCAGCAGCCAAGGTGTCGGGAGTCCCTCGGGGGAGCAGTACTTC
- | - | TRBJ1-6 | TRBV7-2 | CASSLRVPVFSYNSPLHF | TGTGCCAGCAGCTTACGGGTCCCGGTTTTTTCCTATAATTCACCCCTCCACTTT
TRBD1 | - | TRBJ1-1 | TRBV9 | CASSPRTGTTEAFF | TGTGCCAGCAGCCCGAGGACAGGGACCACTGAAGCTTTCTTT
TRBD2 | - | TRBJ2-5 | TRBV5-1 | CASSLFSSGEGETQYF | TGCGCCAGCAGCTTGTTTTCTAGCGGGGAAGGCGAGACCCAGTACTTC
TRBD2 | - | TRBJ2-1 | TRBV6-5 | CASSVLAGGGNEQFF | TGTGCCAGCAGCGTTCTAGCGGGAGGGGGGAATGAGCAGTTCTTC